A single sample is the source of the 2 T cell receptor beta chains below, sequenced in a study of CD8+CD57+ T cells in acquired aplastic anemia. The study profiled TCR beta VDJ and CDR3 using genomic DNA as template. TCRdb re-derived calls from the reads in MiXCR, one entry per CDR3 protein. The table records roughly 38,000 distinct CDR3 sequences, roughly 77% of them present only once. The sequencing sample was made of sorted CD4+, CD8+, or CD8+CD57+ T cells (not recorded which) from PBMCs. The receptor source for this set is a human donor in good health, serving as a control.

The rearrangement uses TRBV20-1 and TRBJ1-6; TRBD1 agrees at 9 bases. Germline V lookup: CDR1 DFQATT, CDR2 SNEGSKA (reference sequence). The CDR3 spans 15 residues. The trim removed 6 bases at V and 4 bases at J, leaving 7 bases unmatched. The DNA of the CDR3 is TGCAGTGCGCCGACAGGGGGTAATTATAATTCACCCCTCCACTTT. Amino acids: CSAPTGGNYNSPLHF.

CDR3 sequence: CATSRLTEAFF. CDR3 in DNA: TGTGCCACCAGTAGGCTGACTGAAGCTTTCTTT. V and J are TRBV24-1 and TRBJ1-1; D remains unclear. This CDR3 region has 11 residues. The germline gives CDR1 KGHDR, CDR2 SFDVKD. The V end was cut by 6 bases, the J end by 5 bases, with 6 bases between.